This T cell receptor beta chain was sequenced in a study of monozygotic twins with inflammatory bowel disease. With respect to this clonotype: The target antigen is unknown.

Without any T cell sorting, total RNA was isolated from whole blood. Study results and caveats: Findings did not support one strong IBD-associated signal or clonotype. Resolution of different T cell subtypes was not achieved. Differing immunosuppressive treatments may have added variability to patient repertoires.

The CDR3 runs to 14 residues. CDR1 is SEHNR and CDR2 is FQNEAQ in the germline V gene (reference sequence). For each CDR3 protein, TCRdb gives one entry from its re-call of the 5' RACE reads, without DNA. The sample table includes about 330,000 distinct CDR3 sequences. The source material was blood. This clonotype was obtained from a human donor with ulcerative colitis or Crohn's disease, or a healthy co-twin of an affected twin (not recorded which). This sequence joins TRBV7-9 and TRBJ2-1; lacking DNA, the TRBD2 call made by TCRdb goes unchecked. The CDR3 spells CASSPWTEDNEQFF.